This T cell receptor beta chain was sequenced for a study of control samples from healthy donors and cancer patients. The V gene lost 0 bases and the J gene lost 3 bases, with 10 bases spanning the gap. The CDR3 spans 14 residues. The germline CDR1 and CDR2 sequences are SGHDT and YYEEEE. Repertoires were generated with immunoSEQ multiplex PCR, while TCRdb's copy carries only in-frame clones and drops some. The sample consists of roughly 86,000 clones, less than 95% of them appearing once. The clonotype originates from a young woman in good health. The chain uses TRBV5-6 and TRBJ2-7; D uncertain. Source material: blood. Here the CDR3 DNA reads TGTGCCAGCAGCTTGGGGCCCGGGTTCTACGAGCAGTACTTC. It yields the protein CASSLGPGFYEQYF.